This TCR beta chain was sequenced for a study of CD8+ T cells in alopecia areata. Broader study findings: Shared TCR sequences were less clear between patients than in mice, possibly partly from HLA diversity.

The germline gives CDR1 SGDLS, CDR2 YYNGEE. This CDR3 is 16 amino acids long. V dropped 4 bases and J dropped 4 bases, with 17 bases sitting between them. Concerning this clone itself: Its specificity is not known.

RNA extraction was followed by reverse transcription into cDNA, which acted as the sequencing template. Sequencing was performed with immunoSEQ multiplex PCR; in TCRdb, only in-frame clones are kept and a portion is missing. In the table there are 160,000 or so clones, about 53% of which are singletons. The source of this sequence is a human donor with alopecia areata. This material consisted of CD8+ T cells sorted from blood, taken at week 0. The rearrangement uses TRBV9 and TRBJ2-2; tentatively, D is TRBD1 (5 bases). The CDR3 DNA is TGTGCCAGCAGCCCACCCAGTGGGGCGTTCACCGGGGAGCTGTTTTTT. Residues: CASSPPSGAFTGELFF.